The present entry profiles one TCR beta chain with its context. One end of the junction varies from germline; a read error may be responsible. This specimen belongs to a study of CD4 and CD8 cells across lung adenocarcinoma regions. MiXCR was run by TCRdb on the PCR reads, yielding one entry per CDR3 protein. The table has 5,500 to 7,500 distinct CDR3 sequences, about 54% seen once. Localized lung adenocarcinoma, a non-small cell lung cancer, affected the donors. The CDR3 spans 15 residues. Germline CDR1 and CDR2: MNHNS and SASEGT. The gene calls are TRBV6-1 and TRBJ2-3; D is undetermined. The clonotype was recovered from a male donor with lung adenocarcinoma. The CD4 and CD8 labels of this study may be unreliable. Sample: CD8+ T cells from the center of a lung tumor. CDR3 bases: TGTGCCGGCAGTGAATGGGCCCGCCACAAAGATACGCAGTATTTT. Translation: CAGSEWARHKDTQYF.